These 4 T cell receptor beta chains came from one sample sequenced in a study of T cell responses to AZD1222 COVID-19 vaccine. Libraries were prepared by immunoSEQ multiplex PCR; TCRdb keeps only in-frame clonotypes and omits some of them. The data contain approximately 150,000 clones, roughly nine tenths of them seen just once; the ten biggest clones take up about 4.7%. The input for sequencing was peripheral blood, taken on day 0 of AZD1222 vaccination. The origin of the receptors is an adult in good health.

This clone appeared many times. The CDR3 DNA reads as TGTGCCAGCACCGGAGGCAGGGTCCGGACCGGCTACGAGCAGTACTTC. This codes for CASTGGRVRTGYEQYF. V and J are TRBV3-1 (or the pseudogene TRBV3-2) and TRBJ2-7; D may match TRBD1 or TRBD2 (5 bases each). The CDR3 runs to 16 residues. Trimming took 7 bases from V and 3 from J, leaving 22 bases between them. CDR1 LGHDT and CDR2 YNNKEL come from the germline V gene (reference sequence).

This clone was recorded once. The CDR3 DNA reads as TGTGCCAGCAGTTACTCGAAGGCCGGCCTTCAGCCCCAGCATTTT. This codes for CASSYSKAGLQPQHF. The chain combines TRBV6-2 or TRBV6-3 with TRBJ1-5; no reliable D call. The CDR3 runs to 15 residues. Trimming pared 0 bases from V and 6 bases from J, leaving 12 bases between. Germline CDR1 is MNHEY and CDR2 is SVGEGT.

This chain links TRBV6-2 or TRBV6-3 with TRBJ2-3; the match to TRBD2 covers 14 bases. Germline loops: CDR1 MNHEY, CDR2 SVGEGT. The length of the CDR3 is 15 residues. With V trimmed by 5 bases and J by 9 bases, 7 bases remained unmatched. The CDR3 loop reads CASSRTSGRFETQYF. The CDR3 DNA reads TGTGCCAGCAGTAGGACTAGCGGGAGGTTCGAGACGCAGTATTTT.

V usage is TRBV5-4 and J usage is TRBJ1-2; unclear D gene. Trimming removed 0 bases from V and 2 bases from J, with 5 bases in between. Germline V gene lookup returns CDR1 SGHNT and CDR2 YYREEE (reference sequence). This CDR3 contains 13 residues. The CDR3 bases are TGTGCCAGCAGCTTGGGAGGGAACTATGGCTACACCTTC. Its protein product is CASSLGGNYGYTF.